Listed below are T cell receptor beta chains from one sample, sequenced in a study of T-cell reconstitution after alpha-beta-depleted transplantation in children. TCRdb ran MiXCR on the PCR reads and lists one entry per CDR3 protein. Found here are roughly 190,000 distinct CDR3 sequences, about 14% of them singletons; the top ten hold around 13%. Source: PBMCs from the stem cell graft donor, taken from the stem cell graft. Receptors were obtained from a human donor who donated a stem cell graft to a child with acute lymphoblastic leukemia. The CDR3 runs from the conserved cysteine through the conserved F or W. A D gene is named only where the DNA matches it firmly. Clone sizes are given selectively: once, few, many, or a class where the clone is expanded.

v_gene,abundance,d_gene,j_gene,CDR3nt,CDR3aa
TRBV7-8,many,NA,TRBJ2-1,TGTGCCAGCAGCTTAGAGGTTGACTACAATGAGCAGTTCTTC,CASSLEVDYNEQFF
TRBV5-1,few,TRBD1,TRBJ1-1,TGCGCCAGCAGCTTGTCCGACAGGGGAACTGAAGCTTTCTTT,CASSLSDRGTEAFF
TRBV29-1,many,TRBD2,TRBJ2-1,TGCAGCGTGGAGGTAGCGGGACCCAGCTACAATGAGCAGTTCTTC,CSVEVAGPSYNEQFF
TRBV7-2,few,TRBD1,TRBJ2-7,TGTGCCAGCAGCTTAGGGTCGGACAGGGCCTACGAGCAGTACTTC,CASSLGSDRAYEQYF
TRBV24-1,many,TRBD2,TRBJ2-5,TGTGCCACCAGTGACCCGAGCGGGAGTGGAGAGACCCAGTACTTC,CATSDPSGSGETQYF
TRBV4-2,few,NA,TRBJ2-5,TGTGCCAGCAGCCAAGCGCCAACCGCGGAAGAGACCCAGTACTTC,CASSQAPTAEETQYF
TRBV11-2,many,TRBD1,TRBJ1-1,TGTGCCAGCAGCTCCCCACTCAGGGCCAGGGGGAAGTACACTGAAGCTTTCTTT,CASSSPLRARGKYTEAFF
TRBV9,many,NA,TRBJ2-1,TGTGCCAGCAGCGCGGGACTTCCCTCCTACAATGAGCAGTTCTTC,CASSAGLPSYNEQFF
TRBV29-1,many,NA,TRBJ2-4,TGCAGCGTTGGTGGGGTGGAAACCCTAGCCAAAAACATTCAGTACTTC,CSVGGVETLAKNIQYF
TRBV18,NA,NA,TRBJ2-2,TGTGCCAGCTCTACCTTGACTAGAGGTACCGGGGAGCTGTTTTTT,CASSTLTRGTGELFF
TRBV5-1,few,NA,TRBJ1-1,TGCGCCAGCAGCTTGGAGGAGGGCTTGAACACTGAAGCTTTCTTT,CASSLEEGLNTEAFF
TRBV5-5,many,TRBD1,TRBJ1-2,TGTGCCAGCAGCCCTGGACAGGGTGTGGGTGGCTACACCTTC,CASSPGQGVGGYTF
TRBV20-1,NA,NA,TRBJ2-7,TGCAGTGCTAGAGATAGAACAGCAAATTCGTACGAGCAGTACTTC,CSARDRTANSYEQYF
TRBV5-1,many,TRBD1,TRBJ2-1,TGCGCCAGCAGCTTGAGTGGGACAGGGGGATCAAGTGAGCAGTTCTTC,CASSLSGTGGSSEQFF
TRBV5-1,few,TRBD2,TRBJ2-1,TGCGCCAGCAGCTTGGGGCAGGGAGGGCATGAGCAGTTCTTC,CASSLGQGGHEQFF
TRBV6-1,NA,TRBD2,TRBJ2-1,TGTGCCAGCAGGCAGACTAGCGGGAGGGACCGGGTTGAGCAGTTCTTC,CASRQTSGRDRVEQFF
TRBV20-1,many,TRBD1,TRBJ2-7,TGCAGTGCTAGAAGACGACAGGGCAACTCCTACGAGCAGTACTTC,CSARRRQGNSYEQYF
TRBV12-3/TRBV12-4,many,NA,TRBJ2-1,TGTGCCAGCATGCTTCGGTCAGGCGCCTACAATGAGCAGTTCTTC,CASMLRSGAYNEQFF
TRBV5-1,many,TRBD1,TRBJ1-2,TGCGCCAGCAGCTTGGAACCGCAGGGGGCTGGTGGCTACACCTTC,CASSLEPQGAGGYTF
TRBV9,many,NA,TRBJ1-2,TGTGCCAGCAGCCCGTCGGACGGCTACTTCTATGGCTACACCTTC,CASSPSDGYFYGYTF
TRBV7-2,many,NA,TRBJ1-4,TGTGCCAGCAGCCGAGAGGCCACTAATGAAAAACTGTTTTTT,CASSREATNEKLFF
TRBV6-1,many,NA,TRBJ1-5,TGTGCCAGTCAGGGCCCCGCCAACCAGCCCCAGCATTTT,CASQGPANQPQHF
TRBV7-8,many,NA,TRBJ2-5,TGTGCCAGCATCCCTAGCCGGTACCAAGAGACCCAGTACTTC,CASIPSRYQETQYF
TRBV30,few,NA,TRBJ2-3,TGTGCCTGGAGTGTCGAATCTGGACTCTGGAGGCCAGATACGCAGTATTTT,CAWSVESGLWRPDTQYF
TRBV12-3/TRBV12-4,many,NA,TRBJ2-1,TGTGCCAGCAATACCGGGGCCCCAGTGGTCTTC,CASNTGAPVVF
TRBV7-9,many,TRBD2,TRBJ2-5,TGTGCCAGCAGCCAAGGAGCGGGAGGGATCCAAGAGACCCAGTACTTC,CASSQGAGGIQETQYF
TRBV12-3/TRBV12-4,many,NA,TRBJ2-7,TGTGCCAGCAGTTTTATATCCGGGGTGAACGAGCAGTACTTC,CASSFISGVNEQYF
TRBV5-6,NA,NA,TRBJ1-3,TGTGCCAGCAGCTTGTTGGGCGGAGCCTCTGGAAACACCATATATTTT,CASSLLGGASGNTIYF
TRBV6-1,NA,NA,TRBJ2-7,TGTGCCAGCAGGGCGACAGTGCCGGGTTACGAGCAGTACTTC,CASRATVPGYEQYF
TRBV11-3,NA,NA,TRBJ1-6,TGTGCCAGCAGCCGGGCGGTCGGGAATTCACCCCTCCACTTT,CASSRAVGNSPLHF
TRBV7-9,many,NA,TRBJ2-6,TGTGCCAGCAGCTTTGTCGGGGACAGGGCCAACGTCCTGACTTTC,CASSFVGDRANVLTF
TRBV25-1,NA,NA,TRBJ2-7,TGTGCCAGCAGTGTCCGGACGCACTCCTACGAGCAGTACTTC,CASSVRTHSYEQYF
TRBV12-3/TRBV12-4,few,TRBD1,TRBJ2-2,TGTGCCAGCAGTTCCCCCGGGACAGGGCCTAACACCGGGGAGCTGTTTTTT,CASSSPGTGPNTGELFF
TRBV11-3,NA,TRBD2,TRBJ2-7,TGTGCCAGCAGCTTAGAGACTAGCGGGAGTAATGAAAAATACTTC,CASSLETSGSNEKYF
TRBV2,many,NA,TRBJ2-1,TGTGCCAGCAGTATAGATGGAAACACCTACAATGAGCAGTTCTTC,CASSIDGNTYNEQFF
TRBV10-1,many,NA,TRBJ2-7,TGCGCCAGCAGTCCTAACTCCTACGAGCAGTACTTC,CASSPNSYEQYF
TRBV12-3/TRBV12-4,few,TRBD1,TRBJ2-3,TGTGCCAGCAGTTTCAGGGGGCATACGCAGTATTTT,CASSFRGHTQYF
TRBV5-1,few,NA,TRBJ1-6,TGCGCCAGCAGCTCCGGGGGAGTAGACTCACCCCTCCACTTT,CASSSGGVDSPLHF
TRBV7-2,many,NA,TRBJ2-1,TGTGCCAGCAGCTTAAGGAGGAATGAGCAGTTCTTC,CASSLRRNEQFF
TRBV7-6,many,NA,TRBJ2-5,TGTGCCAGCAGCTTAATTGAGCAAGAGACCCAGTACTTC,CASSLIEQETQYF
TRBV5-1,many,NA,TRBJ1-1,TGCGCCAGCAGCTATTCACAGGGTGGGATGAACACTGAAGCTTTCTTT,CASSYSQGGMNTEAFF
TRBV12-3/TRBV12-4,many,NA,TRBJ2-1,TGTGCCAGCAGTTTAGGACCTCTGGGGCAGTTCTTC,CASSLGPLGQFF
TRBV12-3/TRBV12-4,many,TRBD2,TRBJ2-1,TGTGCCAGCAGTTTGCGGGGGGTAAACTCCTACAATGAGCAGTTCTTC,CASSLRGVNSYNEQFF
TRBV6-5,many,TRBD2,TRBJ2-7,TGTGCCAGCAGCAACTCCTCCGGGACTAGCTCCTACGAGCAGTACTTC,CASSNSSGTSSYEQYF
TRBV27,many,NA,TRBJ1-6,TGTGCCAGCAGTTTCTCGAGCTCCTATAATTCACCCCTCCACTTT,CASSFSSSYNSPLHF
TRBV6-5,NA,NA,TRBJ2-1,TGTGCCAGCAGTTACCGGTCCGCCCGCGCCCATGAGCAGTTCTTC,CASSYRSARAHEQFF
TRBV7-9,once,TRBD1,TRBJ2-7,TGTGCCAGCACCTCCGGGACAGGCCACGAGCAGTACTTC,CASTSGTGHEQYF
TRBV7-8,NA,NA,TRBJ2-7,TGTGCCAGCAGCCCCGAACCGGAGGAGCGGCACGAGCAGTACTTC,CASSPEPEERHEQYF
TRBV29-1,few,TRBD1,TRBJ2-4,TGCAGCGTTGGCCGGGACAGGGGGAACATTCAGTACTTC,CSVGRDRGNIQYF
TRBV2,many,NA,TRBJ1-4,TGTGCCAGCAGACGAAGAATGGCAACTAATGAAAAACTGTTTTTT,CASRRRMATNEKLFF
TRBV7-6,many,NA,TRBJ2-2,TGTGCCAGCAGCTTAGAGGTTAACTCCCACTTGAACACCGGGGAGCTGTTTTTT,CASSLEVNSHLNTGELFF
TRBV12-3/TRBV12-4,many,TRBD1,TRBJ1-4,TGTGCCAGCAGTTTCAACCCGTTTGAGGGGGCCTATGAAAAACTGTTTTTT,CASSFNPFEGAYEKLFF
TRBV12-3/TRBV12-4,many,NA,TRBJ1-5,TGTGCCAGCAGTTTAGGACGGTTGGAGGCCCCCCAGCATTTT,CASSLGRLEAPQHF
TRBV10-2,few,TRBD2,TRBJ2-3,TGCGCCAGCAGTGGTTGGGCTAGCGGGAGCCCAGATACGCAGTATTTT,CASSGWASGSPDTQYF
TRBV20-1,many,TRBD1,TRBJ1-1,TGCAGTGCTGAACAGGGGATGAACACTGAAGCTTTCTTT,CSAEQGMNTEAFF
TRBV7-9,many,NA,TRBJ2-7,TGTGCCAGCAGCCCCCTGTGGGACGCGAGGGAGCAGTACTTC,CASSPLWDAREQYF
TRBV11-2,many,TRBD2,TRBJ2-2,TGTGCCAGCAGCTTAGGATCAGGGAGGGAGGACGAGCTGTTTTTT,CASSLGSGREDELFF
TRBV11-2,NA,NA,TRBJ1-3,TGTGCCAGCAGCTTAAGTCGGGGGGCAGACACCATATATTTT,CASSLSRGADTIYF